The 26 T cell receptor beta chains listed next were all sequenced from one sample in a study of T cell repertoires in cytomegalovirus infection. TCRdb re-called the reads with MiXCR, one entry per CDR3 protein. The sample contains approximately 600,000 distinct CDR3 sequences, approximately 40% of which appear only once. No antigen is known for these receptors. The sequencing here drew on cultured PBMCs, taken from culture after CMV antigen stimulation. These receptors originate from a human donor in good health (CMV status not recorded). Some clones in this sample may be carry-over from other donors' samples.

This chain joins TRBV19 and TRBJ1-4, with a weak D call TRBD1 (6 bases). The V and J ends lost 10 bases and 7 bases respectively, with 22 bases between them. Germline assignment: CDR1 LNHDA and CDR2 SQIVND (reference sequence). The CDR3 loop spans 15 amino acids. CDR3 in DNA: TGTGCCACCCCCGGGGGCCCCCCTCGCGGTGAAAAACTGTTTTTT. Protein: CATPGGPPRGEKLFF.

This chain connects TRBV14 to TRBJ2-7; D gene ambiguous. Deletions cut 7 bases from V and 5 bases from J, with 15 bases between. Germline CDR1 SGHDN, CDR2 FVKESK. There are 13 residues in the CDR3. The DNA for the CDR3 is TGTGCCAGCAATAGTATTAACGGCGACGAGCAGTACTTC. Its protein product is CASNSINGDEQYF.

Only a few counts were recorded for this clonotype. V is TRBV7-2 and J is TRBJ2-1; 14 bases agree with TRBD2. V lost 6 bases and J lost 9; bases outside the gene matches: 4. There are 14 residues in the CDR3. Per germline, CDR1 SGHTA and CDR2 FQGNSA. CDR3 bases: TGTGCCAGCAGGTCCGGACTAGCGGGGGGTGAGCAGTTCTTC. It codes for CASRSGLAGGEQFF.

The J gene is TRBJ1-5, the V gene TRBV6-1, with unresolved D. This CDR3 region has 15 residues. The germline CDR1 and CDR2 sequences are MNHNS and SASEGT. V lost 0 bases, J lost 9 bases, and 15 bases lay in between. CDR3 DNA sequence: TGTGCCAGCAGTGAAGCTGTGGGCGTGCGGCGGCCCCAGCATTTT. Its protein is CASSEAVGVRRPQHF.

The chain is built from TRBV12-3 or TRBV12-4 and TRBJ1-2; D not resolved. Trimming removed 1 base from V and 1 base from J, with 13 bases in between. CDR3 length: 16 amino acids. CDR3 DNA: TGTGCCAGCAGTTTAGGGTTACGGTGGGGTAACTATGGCTACACCTTC. Amino acid sequence: CASSLGLRWGNYGYTF.

This clonotype came up a few times. The chain has TRBV5-1 and TRBJ1-1; D may be TRBD1 (6 bases). With 2 bases removed from V and 7 bases from J, the gap between germline ends came to 18 bases. The CDR3 totals 15 residues. Germline CDR1 is SGHRS and CDR2 is YFSETQ. As DNA, the CDR3 is TGCGCCAGCAGCTTTGACGGGACACCGGGTATTGAAGCTTTCTTT. This gives the protein CASSFDGTPGIEAFF.

As for this clonotype: A read error may explain this, as a much larger clone is one base away. The chain has TRBV7-9 and TRBJ2-7; D gene ambiguous. Germline V gene sequence: CDR1 SEHNR, CDR2 FQNEAQ (reference sequence). V shed 8 bases and J shed 2 bases, with 10 bases lying between them. The CDR3 length is 12 residues. CDR3 region: CASGQRPYEQYV. The CDR3 nucleotides are TGTGCCAGCGGCCAGAGACCCTACGAGCAGTACGTC.

The rearrangement joins TRBV10-3 to TRBJ2-3; TRBD2 is a possible D gene (5 bases). Germline V gene lookup returns CDR1 ENHRY and CDR2 SYGVKD. Trimming took off 8 bases at V and 11 bases at J, with 20 bases between the two ends. This CDR3 is 13 amino acids long. The CDR3 coding sequence is TGTGCCATCCGAGGAGCGGCGGAGTGGGAGCAGTATTTT. Translation: CAIRGAAEWEQYF.

The chain couples TRBV24-1 to TRBJ2-5; either TRBD1 or TRBD2 may supply D (5 bases each). CDR1 KGHDR and CDR2 SFDVKD come from the germline V gene. Trimming took 0 bases from V and 11 from J, leaving 9 bases between them. CDR3 length equals 12 residues. CDR3 in amino acids: CATSDLGTPQYF. CDR3 DNA sequence: TGTGCCACCAGTGATTTGGGGACCCCACAGTACTTC.

V is TRBV6-1 and J is TRBJ2-1, with D hard to call. Trimming took 6 bases from V and 7 from J, leaving 10 bases between them. CDR3 length equals 12 residues. CDR1 and CDR2 from the germline V gene are MNHNS and SASEGT. Here the CDR3 DNA reads TGTGCCAGCAGCACGAGCAGGAATGAGCAGTTCTTC. It codes for CASSTSRNEQFF.

This clonotype was picked up a small number of times. The V call is TRBV7-2, the J call TRBJ2-5, with 8 bases lining up with TRBD2. J lost 5 bases, V lost 3 bases, and 14 bases had no gene match. The CDR3 loop spans 17 amino acids. Germline V lookup: CDR1 SGHTA, CDR2 FQGNSA. In nucleotides, the CDR3 is TGTGCCAGCAGCTTTAGACCGACTAGCGAGGAGGGGGAGACCCAGTACTTC. Translating it yields CASSFRPTSEEGETQYF.

The chain is built from TRBV7-2 and TRBJ2-1; D not certain. The germline V gene encodes CDR1 SGHTA and CDR2 FQGNSA. This CDR3 has 12 residues. Trimming shortened V by 1 base and J by 12 bases, and 10 bases separated the two germline ends. CDR3 residues: CASSLVAMGQFF. For the CDR3, the DNA is TGTGCCAGCAGCTTAGTAGCTATGGGGCAGTTCTTC.

The chain joins TRBV2 to TRBJ2-1; D is uncertain. Deletions cut 4 bases from V and 8 bases from J, with 9 bases between. The CDR3 loop spans 12 amino acids. Germline V lookup: CDR1 SNHLY, CDR2 FYNNEI. The CDR3, as DNA: TGTGCCAGCAGTGGCGATGGGGATGAGCAGTTCTTC. Translated: CASSGDGDEQFF.

The J gene is TRBJ1-1, the V gene TRBV20-1; the match to TRBD1 covers 7 bases. Germline V gene lookup returns CDR1 DFQATT and CDR2 SNEGSKA (reference sequence). The CDR3 loop spans 13 amino acids. J lost 6 bases, V lost 7 bases, and 11 bases had no gene match. CDR3: CSDRGGAGAEAFF. CDR3 DNA: TGCAGTGACAGGGGTGGGGCGGGCGCTGAAGCTTTCTTT.

The V call is TRBV7-9, the J call TRBJ2-1; D uncertain. With 3 bases removed from V and 3 bases from J, the gap between germline ends came to 9 bases. Per germline, CDR1 SEHNR and CDR2 FQNEAQ (reference sequence). CDR3 length: 14 residues. In DNA form, the CDR3 reads TGTGCCAGCAGCTTGGCCGGGTTCTACAATGAGCAGTTCTTC. Translated: CASSLAGFYNEQFF.

The chain couples TRBV15 to TRBJ2-3, with 8 bases aligning to TRBD1. Trimming removed 0 bases from V and 0 bases from J; junction bases left unmatched: 11. This CDR3 has 19 amino acids. Looked up from germline, CDR1 is LNHNV and CDR2 is YYDKDF (reference sequence). The CDR3 DNA follows: TGTGCCACCAGCAGAGAAGGTTTGGCAGGGGGCACTAGCACAGATACGCAGTATTTT. It yields the protein CATSREGLAGGTSTDTQYF.

To note about this clonotype: This is likely a read error, given that the CDR3 carries no conserved phenylalanine or tryptophan at its end. Here the CDR3 DNA reads TGTGCCAGCAGTCTGACAGGGGGCGTTGGCACTGAAGCTTTCTCT. Its protein is CASSLTGGVGTEAFS. This rearrangement joins TRBV27 to TRBJ1-1, with 10 bases aligning to TRBD1. The CDR3 runs 15 residues. Trimming removed 5 bases from V and 4 bases from J; junction bases left unmatched: 7. The germline gives CDR1 MNHEY, CDR2 SMNVEV (reference sequence).

This rearrangement joins TRBV28 to TRBJ2-2, with D possibly being TRBD2 (6 bases). The germline V and J ends were trimmed by 7 bases and 6 bases, with 24 bases remaining between them. The CDR3 runs to 17 residues. The germline CDR1 and CDR2 sequences are MDHEN and SYDVKM. CDR3 amino acids: CASTNAGSGGIAGELFF. CDR3 in DNA: TGTGCCAGCACCAACGCGGGGTCCGGGGGTATTGCCGGGGAGCTGTTTTTT. The full variable domain, with the rest looked up from reference TRBV28 and TRBJ2-2, is DVKVTQSSRYLVKRTGEKVFLECVQDMDHENMFWYRQDPGLGLRLIYFSYDVKMKEKGDIPEGYSVSREKKERFSLILESASTNQTSMYLCASTNAGSGGIAGELFFGEGSRLTVL.

This clonotype was seen a handful of times. The chain uses TRBV27 and TRBJ1-5; 8 bases line up with TRBD1. This CDR3 comprises 17 residues. Germline-derived CDR1 and CDR2 are MNHEY and SMNVEV (reference sequence). Unmatched junction bases numbered 9, after V lost 3 bases and J lost 2 bases. In DNA form, the CDR3 reads TGTGCCAGCAGTTTCCCGACAGGGGACGTTCGCAATCAGCCCCAGCATTTT. As protein: CASSFPTGDVRNQPQHF.

The chain joins TRBV12-3 or TRBV12-4 to TRBJ1-4; 10 bases fit TRBD1. The V segment lost 5 bases and the J segment 6 bases; nucleotides outside the gene matches: 6. The CDR3 is 15 amino acids. This CDR3 is CASSADRGQDEKLFF. Here the CDR3 DNA reads TGTGCCAGCAGTGCCGACAGGGGGCAGGATGAAAAACTGTTTTTT.

A few counts support this clonotype. The chain has TRBV6-2 or TRBV6-3 and TRBJ1-1; D possibly corresponds to TRBD1 (6 bases). Looked up from germline, CDR1 is MNHEY and CDR2 is SVGEGT. Trimming removed 6 bases from V and 4 bases from J, with 18 bases in between. The CDR3 is 15 residues long. CDR3 coding DNA: TGTGCCAGCAGCCTACGGGCCGCAGGGGCCACTGAAGCTTTCTTT. Translated, it gives CASSLRAAGATEAFF.

The chain is built from TRBV20-1 and TRBJ2-5; TRBD2 matches 12 bases. Germline CDR1 reads DFQATT; CDR2 reads SNEGSKA (reference sequence). The V segment lost 1 base and the J segment 5 bases; nucleotides outside the gene matches: 8. This CDR3 comprises 16 residues. The CDR3 region has the DNA TGCAGTGCTAGAGCCCCTAGCGGGAGGGCCGTGGAGACCCAGTACTTC. Residues: CSARAPSGRAVETQYF.

This clonotype was counted a few times. The rearrangement uses TRBV20-1 and TRBJ2-1; 9 nucleotides align to TRBD1. The CDR3 extends over 20 amino acids. Trimming removed 4 bases from V and 3 bases from J; junction bases left unmatched: 22. Germline V gives CDR1 DFQATT, CDR2 SNEGSKA (reference sequence). The CDR3 DNA reads as TGCAGTGCTACTCAAAACCTGGACAGGGGCCCTATGGTTGGCTACAATGAGCAGTTCTTC. It yields the protein CSATQNLDRGPMVGYNEQFF.

This clonotype was seen only a few times. The chain links TRBV7-8 to TRBJ2-5; D remains ambiguous. The CDR3 runs to 15 residues. Germline values: CDR1 SGHVS, CDR2 FQNEAQ. Trimming stripped 0 bases from V and 1 base from J, with 9 bases between. The CDR3 DNA is TGTGCCAGCAGCTTAGCGCACTGGGGCCAAGAGACCCAGTACTTC. Its translation is CASSLAHWGQETQYF. The variable domain in full, completed from reference TRBV7-8 and TRBJ2-5, reads GAGVSQSPRYKVAKRGQDVALRCDPISGHVSLFWYQQALGQGPEFLTYFQNEAQLDKSGLPSDRFFAERPEGSVSTLKIQRTQQEDSAVYLCASSLAHWGQETQYFGPGTRLLVL.

This chain uses TRBV7-2 with TRBJ2-3, with 7 bases that match TRBD2. The CDR3 runs 15 residues. Trimming at V came to 1 base and at J to 2 bases, leaving 3 bases not matched to a gene. The germline gives CDR1 SGHTA, CDR2 FQGNSA. The CDR3 loop reads CASSLGGLVTDTQYF. The CDR3 nucleotides read TGTGCCAGCAGCTTAGGCGGACTAGTCACAGATACGCAGTATTTT.

The chain combines TRBV7-2 with TRBJ2-1; the match to TRBD2 covers 7 bases. CDR1 SGHTA and CDR2 FQGNSA come from the germline V gene. The V segment lost 5 bases and the J segment 9 bases; nucleotides outside the gene matches: 16. The CDR3 is 16 amino acids. The CDR3 DNA reads TGTGCCAGCAGCGATAGCGCGAGTAGGGAGGGAGGTGAGCAGTTCTTC. The encoded protein is CASSDSASREGGEQFF.